Many counts were recorded for the clone carrying this T cell receptor (beta chain). None of the included patients had other autoimmune diseases, uncontrolled infections, pregnancy or lactation, as these led to exclusion. Using RNA transcripts, the TCR beta CDR3 regions were amplified. The first-round RT-PCR employed HTBI primers together with the Qiagen OneStep RT-PCR kit. A multiplex PCR was then performed as the second round. TCRdb reanalysed the multiplex PCR reads using MiXCR and keeps one entry per CDR3 protein. The sample shows 620,000 or so distinct CDR3 sequences, about 20% of them seen only once. This specimen comes from a study of Graves' ophthalmopathy and Graves' hyperthyroidism. V gave up 3 bases and J gave up 3 bases, with 3 bases separating them. In germline, CDR1 is MNHEY, CDR2 SVGAGI. This CDR3 is 11 amino acids long.

Sequencing was carried out using peripheral blood. The TCR was taken from a woman aged 18-35 years with stable Graves' hyperthyroidism. Some clones in this sample may be carry-over from other donors' samples. The chain employs TRBV6-5 and TRBJ2-7; D call uncertain. The CDR3 region has the DNA TGTGCCAGCAGTTATCTCTACGAGCAGTACTTC. Translated: CASSYLYEQYF.